A selection of T cell receptor beta chains follows, all from one sample in a study of shared clonotypes between healthy human individuals. Data came from immunoSEQ multiplex PCR; TCRdb stores just in-frame clones and leaves some out. This sample has 1.5 million to 2.5 million clones, with around 96% found just once. The sequencing input was naive CD8+ T cells sorted from blood. The receptors originated from a young man in good health. The CDR3 runs from the conserved cysteine through the conserved F or W. The D gene is left open where the match is weak. The size field is filled for only some rows; it gives once, few, many or a size class.

cdr3_length,j_call,v_call,d_call,clone_size,cdr3_aa,cdr3_nt
14,TRBJ2-7,TRBV6-5,.,.,CASRYREGPVEQYF,TGTGCCAGCAGGTACAGGGAGGGTCCGGTCGAGCAGTACTTC
15,TRBJ2-1,TRBV13,TRBD2,.,CASSLGAGGIDEQFF,TGTGCCAGCAGCTTGGGAGCGGGGGGGATCGATGAGCAGTTCTTC
17,TRBJ2-7,TRBV11-2,TRBD1,.,CASSFGPPGQGIYEQYF,TGTGCCAGCAGCTTTGGCCCCCCGGGACAGGGAATCTACGAGCAGTACTTC
15,TRBJ2-7,TRBV19,TRBD2,.,CASSMGIAGIYEQYF,TGTGCCAGTAGTATGGGAATAGCGGGAATCTACGAGCAGTACTTC
14,TRBJ1-2,TRBV2,.,.,CASSEARADYGYTF,TGTGCCAGCAGTGAAGCGCGGGCAGACTATGGCTACACCTTC
13,TRBJ2-7,TRBV29-1,TRBD1,.,CSVELDRGYEQYF,TGCAGCGTTGAATTGGACAGGGGTTACGAGCAGTACTTC
14,TRBJ2-1,TRBV6-5,.,.,CASSYSMVAPGVFF,TGTGCCAGCAGTTACTCGATGGTGGCCCCGGGCGTATTCTTC
13,TRBJ2-1,TRBV4-3,TRBD1,.,CASSQDPGGEQFF,TGCGCCAGCAGCCAAGATCCAGGGGGTGAGCAGTTCTTC
15,TRBJ2-1,TRBV9,TRBD2,.,CASSGSGRAVNEQFF,TGTGCCAGCAGCGGTAGCGGGAGGGCCGTTAATGAGCAGTTCTTC
16,TRBJ2-1,TRBV9,.,.,CASSVDSFSSYNEQFF,TGTGCCAGCAGCGTAGACTCTTTCAGCTCCTACAATGAGCAGTTCTTC
15,TRBJ2-7,TRBV7-9,TRBD1,.,CASIPLPGQGDEQYF,TGTGCCAGCATCCCCCTCCCGGGACAGGGGGACGAGCAGTACTTC
14,TRBJ2-7,TRBV27,.,.,CASSLSALHYEQYF,TGTGCCAGCAGTTTAAGCGCGCTACACTACGAGCAGTACTTC
17,TRBJ2-2,TRBV19,.,.,CASSIVEQVLYTGELFF,TGTGCCAGTAGTATAGTCGAGCAGGTCCTCTACACCGGGGAGCTGTTTTTT
15,TRBJ2-7,TRBV5-4,TRBD2,.,CASSLRLAGKYEQYF,TGTGCCAGCAGCTTACGACTAGCGGGAAAATACGAGCAGTACTTC
12,TRBJ1-2,TRBV27,.,.,CASSPAGYGYTF,TGTGCCAGCAGTCCAGCCGGCTATGGCTACACCTTC
15,TRBJ2-7,TRBV7-9,TRBD2,.,CASSFLAGAPNEQYF,TGTGCCAGCAGCTTTCTAGCGGGAGCTCCAAACGAGCAGTACTTC
15,TRBJ1-1,TRBV5-1,.,.,CASSHGGVGNTEAFF,TGCGCCAGCAGCCACGGAGGGGTCGGGAACACTGAAGCTTTCTTT
20,TRBJ1-3,TRBV28,.,.,CASSLSLRREPRYAGNTIYF,TGTGCCAGCAGTTTGAGTTTACGCCGGGAACCCCGATATGCTGGAAACACCATATATTTT
16,TRBJ2-7,TRBV4-2,TRBD2,.,CASSPLGIAGGGEQYF,TGTGCCAGCAGCCCATTGGGCATAGCGGGGGGCGGCGAGCAGTACTTC
14,TRBJ1-5,TRBV28,TRBD1,.,CASSFKTGEQPQHF,TGTGCCAGCAGTTTCAAAACAGGGGAACAGCCCCAGCATTTT
14,TRBJ2-2,TRBV25-1,TRBD1,.,CASRGTGGTGELFF,TGTGCCAGCCGAGGGACAGGGGGAACCGGGGAGCTGTTTTTT
15,TRBJ1-2,TRBV6-6,.,.,CASSYLGTKSDGYTF,TGTGCCAGCAGTTACCTAGGCACGAAAAGCGATGGCTACACCTTC
12,TRBJ2-7,TRBV16,.,.,CASSPQGYEQYF,TGTGCCAGCAGCCCGCAGGGATACGAGCAGTACTTC
13,TRBJ2-1,TRBV27,.,.,CASSFHTDNEQFF,TGTGCCAGCAGTTTCCACACAGACAATGAGCAGTTCTTC
15,TRBJ2-1,TRBV4-1,TRBD1,.,CASSQTGGSYNEQFF,TGCGCCAGCAGCCAGACAGGGGGTTCGTACAATGAGCAGTTCTTC
16,TRBJ2-1,TRBV7-9,TRBD1,.,CASSSPGQGLSNEQFF,TGTGCCAGCAGCTCCCCGGGACAGGGGTTGAGCAATGAGCAGTTCTTC
16,TRBJ1-1,TRBV4-1,.,.,CASSQDNGGASTEAFF,TGCGCCAGCAGCCAAGATAACGGAGGGGCTAGCACTGAAGCTTTCTTT
15,TRBJ2-7,TRBV5-4,.,.,CASSLGGARAFEQYF,TGTGCCAGCAGCTTGGGCGGGGCCAGGGCGTTCGAGCAGTACTTC
14,TRBJ2-7,TRBV5-1,.,once,CASSLSDGGTEQYF,TGCGCCAGCAGCTTGAGTGACGGCGGGACTGAGCAGTACTTC
14,TRBJ1-5,TRBV7-9,TRBD1,.,CASSGTGGNQPQHF,TGTGCCAGCAGCGGGACAGGAGGGAATCAGCCCCAGCATTTT
15,TRBJ2-1,TRBV18,.,.,CASSPPDPPGNEQFF,TGTGCCAGCTCACCACCGGACCCACCGGGCAATGAGCAGTTCTTC
14,TRBJ2-1,TRBV2,TRBD2,.,CASKVAGAGNEQFF,TGTGCCAGCAAGGTAGCGGGGGCCGGCAATGAGCAGTTCTTC
15,TRBJ2-1,TRBV6-6,.,once,CATAFGSQSYNEQFF,TGTGCCACTGCTTTCGGGAGCCAATCCTACAATGAGCAGTTCTTC
17,TRBJ2-7,TRBV11-2,.,.,CASSLDPIDRGDYEQYF,TGTGCCAGCAGCTTAGACCCCATAGATCGAGGGGACTACGAGCAGTACTTC
11,TRBJ2-7,TRBV6-5,.,.,CASSAYNEQYF,TGTGCCAGCAGTGCCTACAACGAGCAGTACTTC
13,TRBJ1-1,TRBV4-1,.,.,CASSLTAATEAFF,TGCGCCAGCAGCCTAACAGCGGCCACTGAAGCTTTCTTT
16,TRBJ2-1,TRBV19,.,.,CASSIPSEGQNNEQFF,TGTGCCAGTAGTATCCCCTCCGAGGGCCAAAACAATGAGCAGTTCTTC
11,TRBJ2-1,TRBV6-5,.,.,CASMGLGEQFF,TGTGCCAGCATGGGTCTCGGTGAGCAGTTCTTC
13,TRBJ2-7,TRBV19,.,.,CASSRDFDYEQYF,TGTGCCAGTAGTAGGGACTTCGACTACGAGCAGTACTTC
12,TRBJ2-1,TRBV28,TRBD2,once,CASRSGGYEQFF,TGTGCCAGCAGATCGGGGGGGTATGAGCAGTTCTTC
14,TRBJ2-7,TRBV11-2,TRBD1,.,CASRLTGEIHEQYF,TGTGCCAGCAGGTTGACAGGGGAGATTCACGAGCAGTACTTC
18,TRBJ2-6,TRBV15,TRBD2,.,CATSRVAGGGYGANVLTF,TGTGCCACCAGCAGAGTGGCGGGAGGAGGGTACGGGGCCAACGTCCTGACTTTC